Below are 31 T cell receptor beta chains sequenced from a single sample in a study of cytomegalovirus exposure and HLA in healthy donors. The PCR ran on 60 Vbeta and 13 Jbeta primers. Measured with immunoSEQ multiplex PCR; TCRdb has only the in-frame clones, and not every one. Among some 150,000 clones listed, roughly 83% were seen once. Sample: PBMCs. The receptors derive from a man aged 35-49 years in good health and CMV-seropositive.

This clone occurred a few times. The V gene is TRBV5-1, the J gene TRBJ2-1, with 7 bases identical to TRBD1. V trimming: 0 bases; J trimming: 3 bases; junction bases outside the gene matches: 6. The CDR3 covers 16 residues. Looked up from germline, CDR1 is SGHRS and CDR2 is YFSETQ. CDR3 residues: CASSLELGDSYNEQFF. The CDR3, as DNA: TGCGCCAGCAGCTTGGAACTAGGGGACAGCTACAATGAGCAGTTCTTC.

The chain recombines TRBV27 with TRBJ2-1; 8 bases are a match to TRBD2. With V trimmed by 1 base and J by 8 bases, 7 bases remained unmatched. Germline V gene lookup returns CDR1 MNHEY and CDR2 SMNVEV (reference sequence). There are 15 residues in the CDR3. Here the CDR3 reads CASSLYSGSYDEQFF. The CDR3, as DNA: TGTGCCAGCAGTTTATACAGCGGGAGTTACGATGAGCAGTTCTTC.

The chain is built from TRBV30 and TRBJ2-7, with 7 bases identical to TRBD2. Looked up from germline, CDR1 is GTSNPN and CDR2 is SVGIG (reference sequence). The CDR3 consists of 12 residues. The trim removed 5 bases at V and 0 bases at J, leaving 1 base unmatched. The CDR3 sequence is CAWAGVSYEQYF. The CDR3 region has the DNA TGTGCCTGGGCGGGGGTCTCCTACGAGCAGTACTTC.

The V call is TRBV4-1, the J call TRBJ1-1; D is ambiguous. The V and J ends lost 0 bases and 2 bases respectively, with 10 bases between them. Per germline, CDR1 MGHRA and CDR2 YSYEKL. This CDR3 comprises 15 residues. The CDR3 nucleotides read TGCGCCAGCAGCCAAGATACAGTGGGTAACACTGAAGCTTTCTTT. It codes for CASSQDTVGNTEAFF.

This clone was detected only once. The chain combines TRBV5-1 with TRBJ2-1; TRBD1 agrees at 9 bases. Looked up from germline, CDR1 is SGHRS and CDR2 is YFSETQ. The CDR3 has 20 amino acids. V lost 3 bases to trimming and J lost 3 bases; unmatched junction nucleotides: 19. In DNA, the CDR3 is TGCGCCAGCAGCTCCATAAAAGGCCGGGGACAGGGTATGGGCTACAATGAGCAGTTCTTC. Translated: CASSSIKGRGQGMGYNEQFF.

This clone was picked up a small number of times. The chain has TRBV25-1 and TRBJ2-3; 9 positions agree with TRBD2. Germline V gives CDR1 MGHDK, CDR2 SYGVNS. V was clipped by 2 bases and J by 2 bases; unmatched bases: 5. This CDR3 is built from 16 residues. The CDR3 DNA is TGTGCCAGCAGTGAACGCGTAGCGGGAGTCACAGATACGCAGTATTTT. This encodes CASSERVAGVTDTQYF.

This clone was observed once. The chain recombines TRBV6-1 with TRBJ2-1, with 8 bases lining up with TRBD1. Trimming removed 6 bases from V and 5 bases from J; junction bases left unmatched: 9. CDR1 and CDR2 (germline): MNHNS, SASEGT. The CDR3 runs 15 residues. As DNA, the CDR3 is TGTGCCAGCAGCCTACAGGGGGAAGGGGACAATGAGCAGTTCTTC. It yields the protein CASSLQGEGDNEQFF.

The rearrangement links TRBV4-3 to TRBJ2-5, with D possibly being TRBD2 (6 bases). The CDR3 is 15 residues long. V lost 2 bases and J lost 4, with 14 bases in between. Germline CDR1 LGHNA, CDR2 YSLEER. The CDR3 loop is CASSQHETAGETQYF. The CDR3 DNA reads TGCGCCAGCAGCCAACACGAGACAGCGGGAGAGACCCAGTACTTC.

As to this clone: Other DNA sequences in the sample encode the same CDR3. V is TRBV7-2 and J is TRBJ1-5; D perhaps matches TRBD1 (5 bases). CDR3 length equals 16 residues. From germline, CDR1 is SGHTA and CDR2 FQGNSA. With 6 bases removed from V and 2 bases from J, the gap between germline ends came to 17 bases. This CDR3 reads CASRRSGGIGNQPQHF. CDR3 nucleotide sequence: TGTGCCAGCAGGAGGTCGGGGGGTATAGGCAATCAGCCCCAGCATTTT.

The CDR3 sequence is CASSFWESGSNVLTF. DNA of the CDR3: TGTGCCAGCAGCTTTTGGGAGTCGGGATCCAACGTCCTGACTTTC. The chain uses TRBV5-6 and TRBJ2-6, with a weak D call TRBD2 (5 bases). This CDR3 comprises 15 residues. Trimming cost V 2 bases and J 8 bases, with 14 bases left between them. Germline-derived CDR1 and CDR2 are SGHDT and YYEEEE. Combining the CDR3 with reference TRBV5-6 and TRBJ2-6 gives the whole variable domain DAGVTQSPTHLIKTRGQQVTLRCSPKSGHDTVSWYQQALGQGPQFIFQYYEEEERQRGNFPDRFSGHQFPNYSSELNVNALLLGDSALYLCASSFWESGSNVLTFGAGSRLTVL.

For the CDR3, the DNA is TGCGCCAGCAGTTTCGACAGTTCTCTGGGCTACACCTTC. It translates to CASSFDSSLGYTF. The chain has TRBV5-1 and TRBJ1-2; tentative D call: TRBD1 (5 bases). V lost 5 bases to trimming and J lost 8 bases, with 16 bases between them. This CDR3 is built from 13 residues. CDR1 is SGHRS and CDR2 is YFSETQ in the germline V gene.

The chain joins TRBV12-5 to TRBJ1-1; 8 bases align to TRBD1. V lost 5 bases to trimming and J lost 4 bases; unmatched junction nucleotides: 9. The germline V gene encodes CDR1 LGHNT and CDR2 FRNRAP. CDR3 length equals 15 residues. The CDR3 region is CASGEPQGGGTEAFF. Here the CDR3 DNA reads TGTGCTAGTGGTGAACCACAGGGGGGTGGCACTGAAGCTTTCTTT.

The rearrangement uses TRBV2 and TRBJ2-5, with 7 bases fitting TRBD1. The DNA end is a closer match to TRBJ2-7, so the J assignment may be wrong. Germline-derived CDR1 and CDR2 are SNHLY and FYNNEI. There are 14 residues in the CDR3. The CDR3 reads CASRAPGQPYEQYF. The CDR3 DNA reads as TGTGCCAGCAGGGCACCGGGACAGCCCTACGAGCAGTACTTC.

The V call is TRBV5-4, the J call TRBJ2-5; 11 bases are a match to TRBD2. From germline, CDR1 is SGHNT and CDR2 YYREEE (reference sequence). Trimming removed 4 bases from V and 5 bases from J; junction bases left unmatched: 7. The CDR3 has 15 amino acids. CDR3 sequence reads: CASSRTSGSPETQYF. The CDR3 DNA follows: TGTGCCAGCAGCCGGACTAGCGGGTCCCCGGAGACCCAGTACTTC. Based on the CDR3 plus reference TRBV5-4 and TRBJ2-5, the full variable domain is ETGVTQSPTHLIKTRGQQVTLRCSSQSGHNTVSWYQQALGQGPQFIFQYYREEENGRGNFPPRFSGLQFPNYSSELNVNALELDDSALYLCASSRTSGSPETQYFGPGTRLLVL.

The genes are TRBV12-5 and TRBJ2-3; 7 bases align to TRBD2. V shed 2 bases and J 6 bases; nucleotides not matched to a gene: 5. Germline assignment: CDR1 LGHNT and CDR2 FRNRAP. This CDR3 is 14 amino acids long. CDR3 in amino acids: CASGLLAGGDTQYF. The DNA for the CDR3 is TGTGCTAGTGGTTTGTTGGCCGGGGGGGATACGCAGTATTTT.

This clone was found once. V usage is TRBV27 and J usage is TRBJ2-1, with D possibly TRBD2 on 5 matching bases. Germline V gene data show CDR1 as MNHEY and CDR2 as SMNVEV (reference sequence). The CDR3 runs to 14 residues. Between the trimmed V and J ends, which lost 6 bases and 8 bases, there was a span of 17 bases. CDR3 DNA sequence: TGTGCCAGCAGCCCCGTGGGAGTGGGGTATGAGCAGTTCTTC. As protein: CASSPVGVGYEQFF.

There are a few counts of this clone. The chain recombines TRBV6-1 with TRBJ1-5; weak D call: TRBD1 (6 bases). The CDR3 consists of 15 residues. V gave up 6 bases and J gave up 5 bases, with 17 bases separating them. CDR1 MNHNS and CDR2 SASEGT come from the germline V gene. The CDR3 sequence: CASSAAGEVYQPQHF. CDR3 bases: TGTGCCAGCAGCGCGGCAGGGGAAGTGTATCAGCCCCAGCATTTT.

This chain joins TRBV18 and TRBJ1-5; TRBD1 matches 9 bases. Trimming at V came to 7 bases and at J to 6 bases, leaving 10 bases not matched to a gene. Germline values: CDR1 KGHSH, CDR2 LQKENI. The CDR3 is made up of 15 amino acids. CDR3 protein: CASLPGQGRVQPQHF. DNA of the CDR3: TGTGCCAGCTTACCCGGACAGGGGAGAGTTCAGCCCCAGCATTTT. The full variable domain, its missing parts supplied by reference TRBV18 and TRBJ1-5, is NAGVMQNPRHLVRRRGQEARLRCSPMKGHSHVYWYRQLPEEGLKFMVYLQKENIIDESGMPKERFSAEFPKEGPSILRIQQVVRGDSAAYFCASLPGQGRVQPQHFGDGTRLSIL.

CDR3 in DNA: TGTGCCAGCCAGGGGATCCGGAGTTTCCCCGAGCAGTACTTC. Residues: CASQGIRSFPEQYF. The rearrangement uses TRBV5-8 and TRBJ2-7; D is possibly TRBD1 (6 bases). The CDR3 is 14 amino acids. Germline V CDR1 and CDR2: SGHTS, YDEGEE. The V and J ends lost 7 bases and 6 bases respectively, with 20 bases between them.

This clone was detected a few times. The V call is TRBV14, the J call TRBJ2-7; D call uncertain. Trimming took off 1 base at V and 0 bases at J, with 13 bases between the two ends. The CDR3 has 16 amino acids. In germline, CDR1 is SGHDN, CDR2 FVKESK. Here the CDR3 reads CASSQGVAGTSYEQYF. The CDR3 DNA follows: TGTGCCAGCAGCCAAGGTGTTGCAGGTACCTCCTACGAGCAGTACTTC.

The rearrangement uses TRBV4-2 and TRBJ1-1; D unresolved. Germline V CDR1 and CDR2: LGHNA, YNFKEQ. This CDR3 is 12 amino acids long. V was clipped by 1 base and J by 7 bases, with 7 bases between them. The CDR3 protein is CASSQAVDEAFF. Here the CDR3 DNA reads TGTGCCAGCAGCCAAGCGGTAGATGAAGCTTTCTTT.

The chain employs TRBV5-1 and TRBJ2-6, with D tentatively TRBD2 (5 bases). This CDR3 comprises 15 residues. Germline loops: CDR1 SGHRS, CDR2 YFSETQ. V was shortened by 6 bases and J by 4 bases, with 14 bases between the two germline ends. In DNA, the CDR3 is TGCGCCAGCATCGACCCGTCGGGAGGGGCCAACGTCCTGACTTTC. Protein product: CASIDPSGGANVLTF.

The chain has TRBV27 and TRBJ2-1; 9 nucleotides match TRBD2. J was trimmed by 7 bases and V by 3 bases; bases with no gene match: 1. CDR3 length: 13 residues. Germline loops: CDR1 MNHEY, CDR2 SMNVEV (reference sequence). CDR3 DNA: TGTGCCAGCAGTTTTAGCGGGAGTAATGAGCAGTTCTTC. This codes for CASSFSGSNEQFF.

This sequence joins TRBV27 and TRBJ2-7, with D perhaps matching TRBD2 (5 bases). Trimming took 8 bases from V and 1 from J, leaving 9 bases between them. The germline V gene encodes CDR1 MNHEY and CDR2 SMNVEV (reference sequence). This CDR3 spans 12 amino acids. CDR3 bases: TGTGCCAGCCGCGGCGGGTCCTACGAGCAGTACTTC. Protein: CASRGGSYEQYF.

The chain has TRBV4-1 and TRBJ1-2; no reliable D call. V lost 6 bases to trimming and J lost 3 bases, with 14 bases between them. CDR3 length equals 14 residues. The germline V gene has CDR1 MGHRA and CDR2 YSYEKL. This CDR3 reads CASRRTRLDYGYTF. Written as DNA, the CDR3 is TGCGCCAGCAGACGAACCAGGTTGGACTATGGCTACACCTTC.

The gene calls are TRBV4-3 and TRBJ1-1; TRBD1 matches at 8 bases. In germline, CDR1 is LGHNA, CDR2 YSLEER. The CDR3 sequence is 14 residues long. V gave up 4 bases and J gave up 1 base; unmatched junction bases: 2. CDR3 sequence: CASSRDRGNTEAFF. DNA of the CDR3: TGCGCCAGCAGCCGCGACAGGGGGAACACTGAAGCTTTCTTT.

The chain combines TRBV2 with TRBJ2-6; no reliable D call. In germline, CDR1 is SNHLY, CDR2 FYNNEI. The germline V and J ends were trimmed by 2 bases and 1 base, with 12 bases remaining between them. This CDR3 spans 17 amino acids. CDR3 amino acids: CASSESLSLSGANVLTF. The CDR3 DNA reads as TGTGCCAGCAGTGAAAGCCTTTCTTTGTCTGGGGCCAACGTCCTGACTTTC.

This clone appeared a few times. V gene TRBV29-1 combines with J gene TRBJ1-1; the D gene is possibly TRBD1 (5 bases). There are 14 residues in the CDR3. Trimming took off 3 bases at V and 5 bases at J, with 16 bases between the two ends. Germline V gene lookup returns CDR1 SQVTM and CDR2 ANQGSEA. CDR3 DNA sequence: TGCAGCGTTGAGGGTGGCAGGGTGTGGACTGAAGCTTTCTTT. It yields the protein CSVEGGRVWTEAFF.

The chain couples TRBV7-3 to TRBJ2-3; no clear D gene. Trimming left V 3 bases short and J 2 bases short, with 6 bases between. CDR3 length: 13 amino acids. The germline gives CDR1 SGHTA, CDR2 FQGTGA. The CDR3 sequence is CASSLIYTDTQYF. Here the CDR3 DNA reads TGTGCCAGCAGCTTGATCTACACAGATACGCAGTATTTT.

This clone was seen only a few times. The chain is built from TRBV21-1 and TRBJ1-2; the D call of TRBD1 is as the table states it, not checked on the DNA. TRBV21-1 is described as a pseudogene. The CDR3 is 14 residues long. CDR3 coding DNA: TGTGCCAGCAGCCCTCCTACCGACAGCTCTGGCTACACCTTC. It yields the protein CASSPPTDSSGYTF.

V is TRBV12-5 and J is TRBJ2-2; possibly TRBD1 for D (5 bases). The CDR3 contains 16 residues. Germline values: CDR1 LGHNT, CDR2 FRNRAP. Trimming took off 0 bases at V and 5 bases at J, with 13 bases between the two ends. Here the CDR3 reads CASGLVGQGWTGELFF. CDR3 DNA sequence: TGTGCTAGTGGTTTGGTAGGGCAGGGATGGACCGGGGAGCTGTTTTTT.